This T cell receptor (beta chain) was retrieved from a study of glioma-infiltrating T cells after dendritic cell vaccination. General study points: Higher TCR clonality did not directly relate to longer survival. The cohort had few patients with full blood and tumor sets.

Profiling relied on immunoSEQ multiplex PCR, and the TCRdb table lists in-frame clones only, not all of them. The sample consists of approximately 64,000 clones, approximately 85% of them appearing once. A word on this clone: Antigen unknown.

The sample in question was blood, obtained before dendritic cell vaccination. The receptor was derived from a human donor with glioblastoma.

The CDR3 protein is CASSLLRQASGEQYF. In DNA form, the CDR3 reads TGTGCCAGCAGCTTACTACGACAGGCCAGCGGCGAGCAGTACTTC. The chain has TRBV6-1 and TRBJ2-7, with D possibly matching TRBD1 (6 bases). This CDR3 has 15 residues. Germline CDR1 is MNHNS and CDR2 is SASEGT. Deletions cut 6 bases from V and 6 bases from J, with 21 bases between.